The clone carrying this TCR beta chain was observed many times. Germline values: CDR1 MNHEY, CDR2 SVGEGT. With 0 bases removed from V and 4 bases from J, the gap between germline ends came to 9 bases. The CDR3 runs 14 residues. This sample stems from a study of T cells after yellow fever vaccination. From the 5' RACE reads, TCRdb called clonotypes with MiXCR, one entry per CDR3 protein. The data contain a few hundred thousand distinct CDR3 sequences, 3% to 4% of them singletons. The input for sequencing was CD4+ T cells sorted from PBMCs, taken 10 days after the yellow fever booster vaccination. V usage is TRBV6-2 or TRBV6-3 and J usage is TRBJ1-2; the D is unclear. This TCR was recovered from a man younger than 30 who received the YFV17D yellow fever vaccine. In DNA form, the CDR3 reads TGTGCCAGCAGTTACTCGGGTAACTTCTATGGCTACACCTTC. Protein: CASSYSGNFYGYTF.